This T cell receptor beta chain was profiled in a study of T cell changes during pregnancy in multiple sclerosis. The data were produced by immunoSEQ multiplex PCR, yet TCRdb's version contains in-frame clones alone and is incomplete. The table includes about 50,000 clones, 92% detected once. CDR3 length: 14 residues. The V end was cut by 0 bases, the J end by 7 bases, with 14 bases between. Germline-derived CDR1 and CDR2 are SGHNT and YYREEE (reference sequence). The specimen was CD4+ T cells from peripheral blood mononuclear cells, collected in the third trimester of pregnancy. The rearrangement joins TRBV5-4 to TRBJ2-7; D may be TRBD2 (5 bases). The clonotype comes from a female donor with multiple sclerosis, enrolled in a pregnancy study. The CDR3 region is CASSLGLETREQYF. CDR3 bases: TGTGCCAGCAGCTTGGGTCTGGAAACTAGGGAGCAGTACTTC.